This passage covers 21 T cell receptor beta chains from one sample sequenced in a study of T cells after yellow fever vaccination. Each CDR3 protein is one row after TCRdb ran MiXCR on the 5' RACE reads. The table has under 350,000 distinct CDR3 sequences, approximately 4% seen once. Sequences were derived from PBMCs, sampled 5 days after the yellow fever booster vaccination. The source is a man between 18 and 35 years old who received the YFV17D yellow fever vaccine.

This clonotype has at least ten counts. The V and J genes are TRBV6-5 and TRBJ1-2; D is possibly TRBD1 (6 bases). Germline lookup yields CDR1 MNHEY and CDR2 SVGAGI. CDR3 size: 13 residues. Trimming stripped 6 bases from V and 4 bases from J, with 12 bases between. The CDR3 region is CASRAGQFYGYTF. Written as DNA, the CDR3 is TGTGCCAGCAGAGCCGGACAGTTCTATGGCTACACCTTC.

This clonotype was counted many times. The chain carries TRBV20-1 and TRBJ2-1; tentatively, D is TRBD1 (7 bases). V was clipped by 5 bases and J by 8 bases, with 22 bases between them. The CDR3 length is 15 residues. Looked up from germline, CDR1 is DFQATT and CDR2 is SNEGSKA (reference sequence). CDR3 sequence (DNA): TGCAGTGCTCAGCCTAGGGGGCGCGGGGATCATGAGCAGTTCTTC. This codes for CSAQPRGRGDHEQFF.

The V and J genes are TRBV7-2 and TRBJ2-5, with unresolved D. This CDR3 has 13 amino acids. V was trimmed by 3 bases and J by 4 bases, leaving 9 bases between them. In germline, CDR1 is SGHTA, CDR2 FQGNSA. The DNA for the CDR3 is TGTGCCAGCAGCTTGCTAGGCCGAGAGACCCAGTACTTC. It is translated as CASSLLGRETQYF. The full variable domain, completed using reference TRBV7-2 and TRBJ2-5, is GAGVSQSPSNKVTEKGKDVELRCDPISGHTALYWYRQSLGQGLEFLIYFQGNSAPDKSGLPSDRFSAERTGGSVSTLTIQRTQQEDSAVYLCASSLLGRETQYFGPGTRLLVL.

This clonotype was detected many times. The rearrangement joins TRBV29-1 to TRBJ1-1, with 9 bases matching TRBD1. The germline gives CDR1 SQVTM, CDR2 ANQGSEA. The CDR3 has 14 amino acids. The V gene end was trimmed by 3 bases and the J gene end by 4 bases; junction bases not matched to a gene: 6. CDR3 residues: CSVERTGAGTEAFF. Here the CDR3 DNA reads TGCAGCGTTGAGAGGACAGGGGCGGGCACTGAAGCTTTCTTT. Looking up the rest from reference TRBV29-1 and TRBJ1-1 gives the full variable domain: SAVISQKPSRDICQRGTSLTIQCQVDSQVTMMFWYRQQPGQSLTLIATANQGSEATYESGFVIDKFPISRPNLTFSTLTVSNMSPEDSSIYLCSVERTGAGTEAFFGQGTRLTVV.

The chain has TRBV5-1 and TRBJ2-6; the D gene is possibly TRBD2 (7 bases). CDR3 size: 17 residues. Trimming removed 6 bases at V and 0 bases at J, with 16 bases between. The germline gives CDR1 SGHRS, CDR2 YFSETQ. CDR3 nucleotide sequence: TGCGCCAGCACGCTCAAGGGGGGGAGCTCTGGGGCCAACGTCCTGACTTTC. Encoded protein: CASTLKGGSSGANVLTF.

This clonotype was picked up a small number of times. The CDR3 sequence: CASSTAQGTDTQYF. In nucleotides, the CDR3 is TGTGCCAGTAGTACCGCCCAGGGCACAGATACGCAGTATTTT. V usage is TRBV19 and J usage is TRBJ2-3; no clear D gene. Germline CDR1 and CDR2: LNHDA and SQIVND (reference sequence). This CDR3 is built from 14 residues. V was pared by 4 bases and J by 1 base, with 9 bases between.

The rearrangement uses TRBV5-1 and TRBJ2-3, with a weak D call TRBD1 (5 bases). There are 17 residues in the CDR3. With 0 bases removed from V and 4 bases from J, the gap between germline ends came to 18 bases. The germline V gene encodes CDR1 SGHRS and CDR2 YFSETQ. The CDR3 region has the DNA TGCGCCAGCAGCTTGGATGGCCCACAGGTGATATCAGATACGCAGTATTTT. Its protein product is CASSLDGPQVISDTQYF. Based on the CDR3 plus reference TRBV5-1 and TRBJ2-3, the full variable domain is KAGVTQTPRYLIKTRGQQVTLSCSPISGHRSVSWYQQTPGQGLQFLFEYFSETQRNKGNFPGRFSGRQFSNSRSEMNVSTLELGDSALYLCASSLDGPQVISDTQYFGPGTRLTVL.

This clonotype turned up a few times. The chain joins TRBV18 to TRBJ2-3; D is ambiguous. Trimming stripped 3 bases from V and 4 bases from J, with 11 bases between. Germline V gene lookup returns CDR1 KGHSH and CDR2 LQKENI. The CDR3 contains 14 residues. The CDR3 DNA sequence: TGTGCCAGCTCACCTTACCAGGACGCAGATACGCAGTATTTT. Residues: CASSPYQDADTQYF.

The J gene is TRBJ2-7, the V gene TRBV12-3 or TRBV12-4, with 10 bases fitting TRBD1. The CDR3 length is 13 residues. Trimming at V came to 6 bases and at J to 7 bases, leaving 6 bases not matched to a gene. The DNA of the CDR3 is TGTGCCAGCAGCCAGAGGACAGGGGGGGAGCAGTACGTC. Translating it yields CASSQRTGGEQYV.

The table lists this clonotype with many counts. The rearrangement uses TRBV4-2 and TRBJ2-1; TRBD2 aligns across 9 bases. Germline CDR1 is LGHNA and CDR2 is YNFKEQ. V shed 4 bases and J 4 bases; nucleotides not matched to a gene: 5. The CDR3 sequence is 15 residues long. CDR3 residues: CASSPRGGPYNEQFF. The CDR3 coding sequence is TGTGCCAGCAGCCCGCGGGGGGGCCCTTACAATGAGCAGTTCTTC.

This clonotype occurred many times. The chain employs TRBV12-3 or TRBV12-4 and TRBJ2-5; D perhaps matches TRBD1 (6 bases). Trimming took 6 bases from V and 2 from J, leaving 19 bases between them. This CDR3 region has 16 residues. Written as DNA, the CDR3 is TGTGCCAGCAGCCGCCTGAGAGGGGGAGCACAAGAGACCCAGTACTTC. This sequence encodes CASSRLRGGAQETQYF.

This clonotype was detected many times. In nucleotides, the CDR3 is TGTGCCAGCAGCTTAGTGACTAGGCCTGGCTTCTTTGATTCACCCCTCCACTTT. The encoded protein is CASSLVTRPGFFDSPLHF. The chain combines TRBV7-6 with TRBJ1-6; no clear D. The ends were cut back, 1 base at V and 8 bases at J, with 21 bases in the middle. The CDR3 contains 18 residues. CDR1 and CDR2 from the germline V gene are SGHVS and FNYEAQ.

The gene calls are TRBV2 and TRBJ2-5; 10 bases line up with TRBD2. The CDR3 loop spans 15 amino acids. Per germline, CDR1 SNHLY and CDR2 FYNNEI. V lost 7 bases and J lost 2; bases outside the gene matches: 7. The DNA of the CDR3 is TGTGCCAGCACTAGACTAGCGGGTTCTCAAGAGACCCAGTACTTC. Translating gives CASTRLAGSQETQYF.

This clonotype was picked up many times. The chain joins TRBV7-8 to TRBJ2-7; 10 bases align to TRBD2. The CDR3 is made up of 13 amino acids. J gave up 2 bases and V 5 bases, and 0 bases lay outside the gene matches. The germline V gene has CDR1 SGHVS and CDR2 FQNEAQ. The CDR3 reads CASSGLAAYEQYV. As DNA, the CDR3 is TGTGCCAGCAGCGGACTAGCGGCCTACGAGCAGTACGTC.

This clonotype showed up just a few times. The genes are TRBV6-2 or TRBV6-3 and TRBJ2-7; D is perhaps TRBD2 (6 bases). The CDR3 is 12 residues long. Germline CDR1 is MNHEY and CDR2 is SVGEGT. Trimming took 5 bases from V and 4 from J, leaving 9 bases between them. CDR3 residues: CASSQTRYEQYV. Written as DNA, the CDR3 is TGTGCCAGCAGTCAGACTAGATACGAGCAGTACGTC.

At least ten counts were recorded for this clonotype. CDR3 loop: CSARGVRATDTQYF. DNA of the CDR3: TGCAGTGCTAGAGGTGTAAGGGCCACAGATACGCAGTATTTT. The V and J genes are TRBV20-1 and TRBJ2-3, with D hard to call. Germline CDR1 DFQATT, CDR2 SNEGSKA (reference sequence). With 1 base removed from V and 2 bases from J, the gap between germline ends came to 10 bases. This CDR3 comprises 14 residues.

The chain carries TRBV29-1 and TRBJ1-2; tentatively, D is TRBD1 (5 bases). The germline V and J ends were trimmed by 3 bases and 7 bases, with 9 bases remaining between them. This CDR3 spans 11 amino acids. Per germline, CDR1 SQVTM and CDR2 ANQGSEA. The CDR3 reads CSVDRDRGYTF. The CDR3 DNA sequence: TGCAGCGTTGACAGGGACCGTGGCTACACCTTC.

This clonotype has more than one count but fewer than ten. This chain links TRBV5-1 with TRBJ2-3; 9 bases align to TRBD2. Germline assignment: CDR1 SGHRS and CDR2 YFSETQ. The ends lost 2 bases at V and 3 bases at J; junction bases unmatched: 7. The CDR3 runs 16 residues. CDR3 in DNA: TGCGCCAGCAGCTTTGGGAGCGGGGGGTGGACAGATACGCAGTATTTT. This codes for CASSFGSGGWTDTQYF.

Only a few counts were recorded for this clonotype. The chain has TRBV6-5 and TRBJ1-2; tentatively, D is TRBD1 (5 bases). Germline assignment: CDR1 MNHEY and CDR2 SVGAGI. V lost 6 bases and J lost 6, with 20 bases in between. CDR3 length: 15 amino acids. Here the CDR3 reads CASRDIGRGSNGYTF. Here the CDR3 DNA reads TGTGCCAGCAGAGATATCGGACGGGGGTCGAATGGCTACACCTTC.

The chain recombines TRBV6-5 with TRBJ1-1, with TRBD1 matching 7 bases. J lost 0 bases, V lost 2 bases, and 3 bases had no gene match. Per the germline V gene, CDR1 is MNHEY and CDR2 is SVGAGI. This CDR3 has 15 amino acids. The CDR3: CASSYEGQLNTEAFF. The CDR3 nucleotides read TGTGCCAGCAGTTACGAGGGACAGCTGAACACTGAAGCTTTCTTT.

The chain links TRBV18 to TRBJ1-1; TRBD1 is a possible D gene (6 bases). Germline CDR1 reads KGHSH; CDR2 reads LQKENI. This CDR3 comprises 17 residues. Trimming left V 6 bases short and J 5 bases short, with 25 bases between. The CDR3 DNA sequence: TGTGCCAGCTCCCTTACTACTACACAGGGCATGGGGACTGAAGCTTTCTTT. Translation gives CASSLTTTQGMGTEAFF.